This TCR beta chain was identified during a study of T cell responses to AZD1222 COVID-19 vaccine. About the study: Pooled together were second doses at about 4 or about 12 weeks.

Findings and caveats of the study: Samples come after the peak T cell response, not at day 14.

V was shortened by 5 bases and J by 5 bases, with 15 bases between the two germline ends. Germline lookup yields CDR1 SGHAT and CDR2 FQNNGV. CDR3 length: 15 residues. Measured with immunoSEQ multiplex PCR; TCRdb has only the in-frame clones, and not every one. The sample consists of about 120,000 clones, approximately 85% of them appearing once. As regards this clone: Its antigen is unknown.

The sample here was peripheral blood, taken on day 0 of AZD1222 vaccination. The V call is TRBV11-2, the J call TRBJ2-2; tentative D call: TRBD1 (6 bases). The sequence came from an adult in good health. CDR3 sequence: CASSPSQTGTGELFF. For the CDR3, the DNA is TGTGCCAGCAGCCCATCTCAAACAGGGACCGGGGAGCTGTTTTTT.